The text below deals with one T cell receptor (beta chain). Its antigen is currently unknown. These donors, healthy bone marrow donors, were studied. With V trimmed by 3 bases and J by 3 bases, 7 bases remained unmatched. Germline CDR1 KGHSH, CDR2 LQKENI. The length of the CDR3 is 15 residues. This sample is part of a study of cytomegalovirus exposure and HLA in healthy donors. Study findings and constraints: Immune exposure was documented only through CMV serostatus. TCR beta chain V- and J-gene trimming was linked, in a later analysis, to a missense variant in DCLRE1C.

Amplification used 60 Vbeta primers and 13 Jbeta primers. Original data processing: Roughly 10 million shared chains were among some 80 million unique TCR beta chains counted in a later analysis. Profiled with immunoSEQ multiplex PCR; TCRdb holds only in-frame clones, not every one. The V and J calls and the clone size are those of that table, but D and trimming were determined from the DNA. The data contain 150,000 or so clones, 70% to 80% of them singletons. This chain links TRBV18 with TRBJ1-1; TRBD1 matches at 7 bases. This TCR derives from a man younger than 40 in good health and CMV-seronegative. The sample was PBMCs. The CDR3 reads CASSPRQGEYTEAFF. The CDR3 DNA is TGTGCCAGCTCACCCAGACAGGGTGAGTACACTGAAGCTTTCTTT.